The TCR beta chain under discussion was sequenced for a study of molecular identifiers for immune sequencing clone quantification. General study findings and limits: Clonotypes topping 20 RNA copies carried over 99% of effector molecules but under 1% of naive ones.

TCRdb re-derived calls from the PCR reads in MiXCR, one entry per CDR3 protein. The sample holds over 300,000 distinct CDR3 sequences, about 23% seen once. The CDR3 is made up of 13 amino acids. Trimming pared 3 bases from V and 3 bases from J, leaving 7 bases between. From germline, CDR1 is MNHEY and CDR2 SVGEGT. From around 20,000 to 990,000 sorted cells, naive CD8 libraries were generated with 10%, 30% or 50% RNA. This clonotype has at least ten counts. The antigen is unknown. V and J are TRBV6-2 or TRBV6-3 and TRBJ2-3; D is undetermined. Specimen: naive CD8+ T cells from blood, with Jurkat cell RNA spiked in. As for subset: FACS-sorted CD8+CD4-CCR7+CD45RA+ naive T cells. The receptor's source is a human donor in good health. Some libraries in this study had Jurkat cell RNA spiked in. DNA of the CDR3: TGTGCCAGCAGTTATTACGGAACAGATACGCAGTATTTT. The encoded protein is CASSYYGTDTQYF.